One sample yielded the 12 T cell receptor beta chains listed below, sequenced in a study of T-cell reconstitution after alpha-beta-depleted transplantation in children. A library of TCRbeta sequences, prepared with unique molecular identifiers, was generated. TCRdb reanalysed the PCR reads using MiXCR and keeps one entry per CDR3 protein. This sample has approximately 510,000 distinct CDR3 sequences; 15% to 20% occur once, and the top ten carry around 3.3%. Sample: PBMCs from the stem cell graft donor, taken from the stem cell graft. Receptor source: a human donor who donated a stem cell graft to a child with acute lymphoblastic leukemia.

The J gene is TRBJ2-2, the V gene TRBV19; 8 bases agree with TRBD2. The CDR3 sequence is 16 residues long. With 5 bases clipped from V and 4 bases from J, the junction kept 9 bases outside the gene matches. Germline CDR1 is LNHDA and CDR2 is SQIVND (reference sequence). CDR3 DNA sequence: TGTGCCAGTAGTTACGGGGTAGCGGGAATCACCGGGGAGCTGTTTTTT. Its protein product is CASSYGVAGITGELFF.

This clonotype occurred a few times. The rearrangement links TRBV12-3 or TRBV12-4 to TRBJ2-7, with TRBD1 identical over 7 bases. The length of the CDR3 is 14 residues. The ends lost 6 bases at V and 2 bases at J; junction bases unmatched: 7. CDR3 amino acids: CASRSWTGAYEQYF. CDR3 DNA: TGTGCCAGCAGAAGTTGGACAGGTGCCTACGAGCAGTACTTC.

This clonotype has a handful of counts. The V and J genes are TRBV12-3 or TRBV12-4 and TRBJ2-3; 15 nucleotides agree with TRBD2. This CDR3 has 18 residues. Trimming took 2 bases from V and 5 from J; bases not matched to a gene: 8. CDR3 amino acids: CASSLSVRGLAGGDTQYF. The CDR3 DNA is TGTGCCAGCAGTTTAAGTGTACGGGGACTAGCGGGAGGAGATACGCAGTATTTT.

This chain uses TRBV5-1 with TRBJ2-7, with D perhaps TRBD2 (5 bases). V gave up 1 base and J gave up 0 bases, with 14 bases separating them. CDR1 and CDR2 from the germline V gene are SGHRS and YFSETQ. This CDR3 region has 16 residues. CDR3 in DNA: TGCGCCAGCAGCTTGAGGGTTAGCGCGAGCTCCTACGAGCAGTACTTC. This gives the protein CASSLRVSASSYEQYF.

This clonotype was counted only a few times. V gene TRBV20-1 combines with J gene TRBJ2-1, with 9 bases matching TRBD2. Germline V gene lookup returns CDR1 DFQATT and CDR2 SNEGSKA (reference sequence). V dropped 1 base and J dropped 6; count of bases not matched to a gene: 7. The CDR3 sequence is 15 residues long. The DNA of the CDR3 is TGCAGTGCTAGAGGATGGCGGGAGGGCATCAATGAGCAGTTCTTC. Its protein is CSARGWREGINEQFF.

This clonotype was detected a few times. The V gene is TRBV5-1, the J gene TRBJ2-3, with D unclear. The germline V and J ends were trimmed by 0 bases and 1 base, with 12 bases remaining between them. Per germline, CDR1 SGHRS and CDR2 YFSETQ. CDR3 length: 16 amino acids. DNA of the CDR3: TGCGCCAGCAGCTTGGGGTCATTTGATGGCACAGATACGCAGTATTTT. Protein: CASSLGSFDGTDTQYF.

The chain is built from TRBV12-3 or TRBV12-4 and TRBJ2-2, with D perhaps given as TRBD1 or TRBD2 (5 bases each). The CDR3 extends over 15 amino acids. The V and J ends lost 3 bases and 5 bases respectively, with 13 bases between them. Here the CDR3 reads CASSFGALATGELFF. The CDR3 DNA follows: TGTGCCAGCAGTTTCGGGGCTTTGGCGACCGGGGAGCTGTTTTTT.

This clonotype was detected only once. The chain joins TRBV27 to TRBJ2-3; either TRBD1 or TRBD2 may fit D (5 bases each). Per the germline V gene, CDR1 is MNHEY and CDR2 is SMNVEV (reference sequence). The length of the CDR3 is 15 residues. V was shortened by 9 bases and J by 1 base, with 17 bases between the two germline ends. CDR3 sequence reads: CASTPGPWGTDTQYF. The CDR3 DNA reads TGTGCCAGTACCCCGGGGCCCTGGGGCACAGATACGCAGTATTTT.

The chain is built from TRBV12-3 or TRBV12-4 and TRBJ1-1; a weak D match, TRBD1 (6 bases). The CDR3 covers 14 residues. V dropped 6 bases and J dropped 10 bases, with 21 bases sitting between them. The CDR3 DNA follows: TGTGCCAGCAGGGATCTAAACAGGGTTAGGGCAGCTTTCTTT. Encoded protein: CASRDLNRVRAAFF.

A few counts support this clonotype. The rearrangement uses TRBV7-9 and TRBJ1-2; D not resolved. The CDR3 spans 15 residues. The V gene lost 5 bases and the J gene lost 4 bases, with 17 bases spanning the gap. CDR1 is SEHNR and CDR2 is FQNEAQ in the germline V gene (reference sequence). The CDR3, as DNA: TGTGCCAGCAGCCCCCAGCCCGGACGGACCTATGGCTACACCTTC. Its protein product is CASSPQPGRTYGYTF.

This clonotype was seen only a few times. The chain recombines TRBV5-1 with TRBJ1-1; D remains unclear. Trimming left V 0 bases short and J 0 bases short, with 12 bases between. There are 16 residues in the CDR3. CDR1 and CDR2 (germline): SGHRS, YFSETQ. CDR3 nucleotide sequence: TGCGCCAGCAGCTTGGCCGAGAGGGTTATGAACACTGAAGCTTTCTTT. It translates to CASSLAERVMNTEAFF.

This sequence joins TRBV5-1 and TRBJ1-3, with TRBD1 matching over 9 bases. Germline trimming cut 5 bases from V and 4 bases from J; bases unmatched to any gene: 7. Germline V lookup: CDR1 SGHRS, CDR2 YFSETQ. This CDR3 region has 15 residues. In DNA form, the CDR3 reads TGCGCCAGCAGGGACGGGACAGGGACCGGAAACACCATATATTTT. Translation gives CASRDGTGTGNTIYF.